These 2 T cell receptor beta chains share one sample of origin, sequenced in a study of T cells in Graves' hyperthyroidism and ophthalmopathy. TCR beta CDR3 regions were amplified from RNA transcripts. Using the HTBI primer set, a first-round RT-PCR was run on the TCR CDR3. TCRdb called the multiplex PCR reads again in MiXCR, with one record for every CDR3 protein. Counted here are hundreds of thousands of distinct CDR3 sequences, about a third occurring once; the ten biggest clones make up about a third. The sequenced material came from blood. The receptors were sampled from a woman aged 40 to 49 with Graves' hyperthyroidism.

The chain couples TRBV11-3 to TRBJ1-1; D unresolved. This CDR3 region has 12 residues. Per germline, CDR1 SGHNT and CDR2 YENEEA. V was trimmed by 2 bases and J by 6 bases, leaving 7 bases between them. The CDR3 protein is CASSLFQSEAFF. The CDR3 DNA reads as TGTGCCAGCAGCTTATTCCAGTCTGAAGCTTTCTTT.

This clonotype was seen ten or more times. The chain has TRBV20-1 and TRBJ2-7; perhaps TRBD2 as D (6 bases). Deletions cut 5 bases from V and 0 bases from J, with 11 bases between. From germline, CDR1 is DFQATT and CDR2 SNEGSKA (reference sequence). The length of the CDR3 is 13 residues. The CDR3 protein is CSASGTSSYEQYF. The CDR3 bases are TGCAGTGCTTCCGGGACTTCCTCCTACGAGCAGTACTTC.